The next 27 T cell receptor beta chains were all read from a single sample in a study of blood T cells in healthy people across ages. With a J-beta primer mix and a sample-barcoded 5' primer, a second PCR ran about 6 to 11 cycles. MiXCR, applied by TCRdb to the 5' RACE reads, yields one record per CDR3 protein. In the table there are 750,000 to 950,000 distinct CDR3 sequences, about 55% of which are singletons. Sample: blood. The receptor set was obtained from a man at least 80 years old in good health.

The V call is TRBV15, the J call TRBJ2-5, with 15 positions matching TRBD2. V lost 2 bases to trimming and J lost 4 bases; unmatched junction nucleotides: 20. The CDR3 consists of 22 residues. The germline V gene encodes CDR1 LNHNV and CDR2 YYDKDF (reference sequence). CDR3 sequence (DNA): TGTGCCACCAGCAGAACGGGCGTCCCGGGACTAGCGGGAGGAGAAGGCGGAGAGACCCAGTACTTC. Protein sequence: CATSRTGVPGLAGGEGGETQYF. Together with reference TRBV15 and TRBJ2-5, the CDR3 gives the full variable domain: DAMVIQNPRYQVTQFGKPVTLSCSQTLNHNVMYWYQQKSSQAPKLLFHYYDKDFNNEADTPDNFQSRRPNTSFCFLDIRSPGLGDTAMYLCATSRTGVPGLAGGEGGETQYFGPGTRLLVL.

The chain carries TRBV24-1 and TRBJ2-5; 10 positions match TRBD1. Germline V lookup: CDR1 KGHDR, CDR2 SFDVKD. J gave up 3 bases and V 4 bases, and 4 bases lay outside the gene matches. This CDR3 is 15 amino acids long. CDR3 DNA: TGTGCCACCAGTGACGTGACAGGGGGCGAAGAGACCCAGTACTTC. This translates into CATSDVTGGEETQYF.

J is TRBJ2-1 and V is TRBV6-5; 11 nucleotides agree with TRBD2. Germline V gene lookup returns CDR1 MNHEY and CDR2 SVGAGI. The CDR3 extends over 14 amino acids. Germline trimming cut 6 bases from V and 7 bases from J; bases unmatched to any gene: 5. DNA for the CDR3: TGTGCCAGCAGACTGGGACTAGCGGAAAATGAGCAGTTCTTC. It codes for CASRLGLAENEQFF.

The chain employs TRBV24-1 and TRBJ2-3; TRBD2 aligns across 7 bases. V lost 0 bases to trimming and J lost 4 bases; unmatched junction nucleotides: 12. The CDR3 is made up of 18 amino acids. Germline V gene data show CDR1 as KGHDR and CDR2 as SFDVKD. Here the CDR3 reads CATSDLPVAGGSADTQYF. As DNA, the CDR3 is TGTGCCACCAGTGATTTGCCGGTAGCGGGTGGAAGCGCAGATACGCAGTATTTT.

The CDR3 protein is CASNKRGGNNNEQFF. CDR3 in DNA: TGTGCCAGCAATAAGAGGGGCGGGAATAACAATGAGCAGTTCTTC. The gene calls are TRBV6-5 and TRBJ2-1; D possibly corresponds to TRBD2 (6 bases). V shed 7 bases and J shed 5 bases, with 18 bases lying between them. The CDR3 spans 15 residues. Germline V gives CDR1 MNHEY, CDR2 SVGAGI.

This clonotype was found a few times. This chain uses TRBV12-3 or TRBV12-4 with TRBJ2-1, with 7 bases fitting TRBD1. CDR3 length equals 14 residues. V was pared by 1 base and J by 7 bases, with 4 bases of the junction left unmatched. This chain's CDR3 is CASSLVGQTNEQFF. In nucleotides, the CDR3 is TGTGCCAGCAGTTTAGTGGGACAGACGAATGAGCAGTTCTTC.

V usage is TRBV9 and J usage is TRBJ1-4; D unresolved. The CDR3 length is 16 residues. Germline-derived CDR1 and CDR2 are SGDLS and YYNGEE. Trimming removed 0 bases at V and 5 bases at J, with 14 bases between. DNA for the CDR3: TGTGCCAGCAGCGTAGGCGCCGGAAGAGGGAATGAAAAACTGTTTTTT. Amino acid sequence: CASSVGAGRGNEKLFF. Based on the CDR3 plus reference TRBV9 and TRBJ1-4, the full variable domain is DSGVTQTPKHLITATGQRVTLRCSPRSGDLSVYWYQQSLDQGLQFLIQYYNGEERAKGNILERFSAQQFPDLHSELNLSSLELGDSALYFCASSVGAGRGNEKLFFGSGTQLSVL.

This chain connects TRBV5-1 to TRBJ1-1, with D unclear. Trimming left V 2 bases short and J 2 bases short, with 4 bases between. The germline CDR1 and CDR2 sequences are SGHRS and YFSETQ. CDR3 length equals 12 residues. CDR3 nucleotide sequence: TGCGCCAGCAGCTTAATTAACACTGAAGCTTTCTTT. Translation: CASSLINTEAFF.

The V gene is TRBV10-3, the J gene TRBJ2-1; 9 bases align to TRBD2. Near its end, the DNA agrees better with TRBJ2-7, so the J call may be wrong. The CDR3 runs 14 residues. Germline V gives CDR1 ENHRY, CDR2 SYGVKD. CDR3 nucleotides: TGTGCCATCAGTGCGCTAGCGGGAAGGGATGAGCAGTACTTC. Translating gives CAISALAGRDEQYF.

The rearrangement joins TRBV5-6 to TRBJ2-5, with 8 bases lining up with TRBD2. The germline V gene encodes CDR1 SGHDT and CDR2 YYEEEE. With V trimmed by 0 bases and J by 5 bases, 15 bases remained unmatched. This CDR3 is built from 18 residues. The CDR3 loop is CASSLDPPQTSVWETQYF. Here the CDR3 DNA reads TGTGCCAGCAGCTTGGACCCCCCGCAGACTAGCGTTTGGGAGACCCAGTACTTC.

The chain combines TRBV4-1 with TRBJ2-2; possible D gene TRBD1, 5 bases. The CDR3 has 16 amino acids. Germline V CDR1 and CDR2: MGHRA, YSYEKL. V lost 0 bases, J lost 5 bases, and 13 bases lay in between. The CDR3 reads CASSQDKGRKTGELFF. In nucleotides, the CDR3 is TGCGCCAGCAGCCAAGATAAGGGGCGGAAAACCGGGGAGCTGTTTTTT.

This clonotype has a handful of counts. The chain carries TRBV20-1 and TRBJ2-7, with 12 bases fitting TRBD2. V lost 6 bases to trimming and J lost 2 bases; unmatched junction nucleotides: 5. Germline V gene sequence: CDR1 DFQATT, CDR2 SNEGSKA (reference sequence). This CDR3 has 14 amino acids. CDR3 protein: CSASRLAGAYEQYF. DNA for the CDR3: TGCAGTGCCAGCCGACTAGCGGGAGCCTACGAGCAGTACTTC.

This chain uses TRBV12-3 or TRBV12-4 with TRBJ2-5, with TRBD1 matching over 9 bases. Trimming removed 5 bases from V and 1 base from J; junction bases left unmatched: 11. The CDR3 totals 17 residues. CDR3 DNA: TGTGCCAGCAGTGACCGGACAGGGGCTGAGGGCCAAGAGACCCAGTACTTC. Translation: CASSDRTGAEGQETQYF.

The V and J genes are TRBV12-3 or TRBV12-4 and TRBJ2-1; 8 nucleotides align to TRBD2. The V and J ends lost 2 bases and 7 bases, in that order; junction bases with no gene match: 13. CDR3 size: 17 residues. CDR3 sequence (DNA): TGTGCCAGCAGTTTAATTTCCCCCACTAGCGGACATAATGAGCAGTTCTTC. Protein sequence: CASSLISPTSGHNEQFF.

This chain uses TRBV7-3 with TRBJ2-4, with 9 bases fitting TRBD2. The end of the DNA is better explained by TRBJ2-5, so the J call may be wrong. The germline gives CDR1 SGHTA, CDR2 FQGTGA. The CDR3 runs to 16 residues. The CDR3: CASSPLAGREAETQYF. DNA of the CDR3: TGTGCCAGCAGCCCGCTAGCGGGAAGGGAGGCGGAGACCCAGTACTTC.

In its sample, this clonotype was seen a few times. The rearrangement links TRBV7-2 to TRBJ2-3; 7 nucleotides agree with TRBD2. The CDR3 is 15 amino acids. V shed 1 base and J 14 bases; nucleotides not matched to a gene: 15. Germline CDR1 is SGHTA and CDR2 is FQGNSA. The CDR3 is CASSLDGRWHRYAYF. CDR3 in DNA: TGTGCCAGCAGCTTAGACGGGAGGTGGCACAGATACGCGTATTTT.

V gene TRBV10-3 combines with J gene TRBJ2-6, with D possibly being TRBD2 (6 bases). Germline-derived CDR1 and CDR2 are ENHRY and SYGVKD. The CDR3 runs to 17 residues. V was pared by 0 bases and J by 4 bases, with 13 bases between. This CDR3 reads CAISESYGAGGANVLTF. CDR3 in DNA: TGTGCCATCAGTGAGTCATACGGGGCGGGAGGGGCCAACGTCCTGACTTTC.

About this clonotype: One end of the junction fails to match germline, which may point to a read error. This chain connects TRBV2 to TRBJ1-2; D is unclear. The CDR3 spans 14 residues. The V gene's germline CDR1 is SNHLY and CDR2 FYNNEI. CDR3 loop: CASGVEGTNNGYTF. CDR3 DNA: TGTGCCAGCGGCGTGGAGGGCACTAACAATGGCTACACCTTC.

This chain joins TRBV29-1 and TRBJ2-7, with 10 nucleotides matching TRBD2. From germline, CDR1 is SQVTM and CDR2 ANQGSEA. The CDR3 sequence is 18 residues long. V gave up 6 bases and J gave up 6 bases; unmatched junction bases: 23. The CDR3 nucleotides are TGCAGCGTGGGCGGGGTAATAGCGGGAGGTTACCAGCCGGGCGAGCAGTACTTC. The encoded protein is CSVGGVIAGGYQPGEQYF.

The CDR3 loop reads CASGRSEETQYF. DNA of the CDR3: TGTGCCAGCGGTAGGTCAGAAGAGACCCAGTACTTC. This rearrangement joins TRBV6-6 to TRBJ2-5; D unresolved. The V gene's germline CDR1 is MNHNY and CDR2 SVGAGI (reference sequence). CDR3 length: 12 residues. The ends were cut back, 8 bases at V and 3 bases at J, with 10 bases in the middle.

This CDR3 reads CASSLDGLAGSLAKNIQYF. The CDR3 DNA follows: TGTGCCAGCTCACTTGACGGACTAGCGGGAAGTTTGGCCAAAAACATTCAGTACTTC. V usage is TRBV18 and J usage is TRBJ2-4, with 12 bases that match TRBD2. This CDR3 is built from 19 residues. In germline, CDR1 is KGHSH, CDR2 LQKENI. V shed 4 bases and J 1 base; nucleotides not matched to a gene: 11.

This clonotype was found a few times. The rearrangement uses TRBV20-1 and TRBJ1-2, with 8 bases lining up with TRBD1. Unmatched junction bases numbered 11, after V lost 0 bases and J lost 5 bases. Per germline, CDR1 DFQATT and CDR2 SNEGSKA (reference sequence). CDR3 length: 16 residues. Written as DNA, the CDR3 is TGCAGTGCTAGAGACCAAACGCAGGGGGCTCAATATGGCTACACCTTC. Its translation: CSARDQTQGAQYGYTF.

The genes are TRBV10-3 and TRBJ2-4, with 10 bases matching TRBD1. The J call may be wrong; the DNA end is better matched by TRBJ2-7. The CDR3 length is 15 residues. CDR1 ENHRY and CDR2 SYGVKD come from the germline V gene. As DNA, the CDR3 is TGTGCCATCAGCGCCGGACAGGGGGGAGCCTACGAGCAGTACTTC. Amino acids: CAISAGQGGAYEQYF.

This CDR3 is CASSQGGGTTEAFF. In DNA form, the CDR3 reads TGTGCCAGCAGCCAAGGAGGGGGGACCACTGAAGCTTTCTTT. The chain recombines TRBV3-1 with TRBJ1-1; weak D call: TRBD1 (6 bases). This CDR3 spans 14 amino acids. V lost 1 base, J lost 4 bases, and 10 bases lay in between. Per the germline V gene, CDR1 is LGHDT and CDR2 is YNNKEL (reference sequence).

This sequence joins TRBV20-1 and TRBJ2-7; TRBD2 is a possible D gene (6 bases). The length of the CDR3 is 13 residues. V was trimmed by 6 bases and J by 1 base, leaving 13 bases between them. Germline values: CDR1 DFQATT, CDR2 SNEGSKA (reference sequence). CDR3 coding DNA: TGCAGTGCCACCGGGACTGTGTCCTACGAGCAGTACTTC. Translated, it gives CSATGTVSYEQYF.

This clonotype was recorded a few times. This rearrangement joins TRBV11-1 to TRBJ2-3; D gene ambiguous. Germline CDR1 and CDR2: SGHAT and FQDESV (reference sequence). V gave up 1 base and J gave up 14 bases, with 13 bases separating them. The CDR3 covers 12 residues. The CDR3 nucleotides read TGTGCCAGCAGCTTAGGGTTCGGATACGCGTATTTT. Residues: CASSLGFGYAYF. Combining the CDR3 with reference TRBV11-1 and TRBJ2-3 gives the whole variable domain EAEVAQSPRYKITEKSQAVAFWCDPISGHATLYWYRQILGQGPELLVQFQDESVVDDSQLPKDRFSAERLKGVDSTLKIQPAELGDSAMYLCASSLGFGYAYFGPGTRLTVL.

This rearrangement joins TRBV5-1 to TRBJ2-7; no definite D call. The CDR3 sequence is 13 residues long. Germline CDR1 and CDR2: SGHRS and YFSETQ. V lost 3 bases to trimming and J lost 6 bases, with 13 bases between them. The CDR3 DNA follows: TGCGCCAGCAGCTGGGGATCCCTGGGCGAGCAGTACTTC. Translated: CASSWGSLGEQYF.